This T cell receptor beta chain was identified in a study of glioma-infiltrating T cells after dendritic cell vaccination. Study results and caveats: The cohort had few patients with full blood and tumor sets.

Indicated time point: after dendritic cell vaccination, including at tumor progression/relapse. No glioblastoma patient carried an isocitrate dehydrogenase mutation. The immunoSEQ assay amplified TCRB CDR3 from up to 2 ug DNA. The repertoire was sequenced with immunoSEQ multiplex PCR; TCRdb's copy has only in-frame clones and lacks some. The sample records fewer than 30,000 clones, 89% being singletons. For this clone: The antigen remains undetermined.

V lost 1 base, J lost 3 bases, and 5 bases stayed unmatched. Germline V gene lookup returns CDR1 SGHAT and CDR2 FQNNGV. The CDR3 has 15 amino acids. Sequencing was performed on blood, taken after dendritic cell vaccination. The rearrangement joins TRBV11-2 to TRBJ2-7; 8 nucleotides align to TRBD1. This clonotype was obtained from a human donor with glioblastoma. CDR3 in DNA: TGTGCCAGCAGCTTAGTAGGGACAGGTCTCTACGAGCAGTACTTC. This encodes CASSLVGTGLYEQYF.